Each of the 30 T cell receptor beta chains below was sequenced from the same sample in a study of blood T cell repertoires in COVID-19 (dated by TCRdb to about 2020). Library preparation was by the immunoSEQ multiplex PCR assay. The immuneACCESS repertoire file appears here via TCRdb, limited to in-frame rearrangements. These files lack a portion of the clones; in checked studies, under half of the deficit traces to unresolved V genes, and the cause of the others is not known. The sample yields just under 20,000 clones; roughly 85% were counted once. Of the sample, less than 40% is held by the ten largest clones. Sequencing used peripheral blood. The receptor source for this set is a human donor with active COVID-19. The donor label of this sample is uncertain.

CDR3 bases: TGTGCCAGCAGCCCCTCGAGGACTAGCGGTTCTACGCAGTATTTT. Protein sequence: CASSPSRTSGSTQYF. The genes are TRBV11-2 and TRBJ2-3; TRBD2 agrees at 10 bases. The CDR3 has 15 residues. Trimming cost V 5 bases and J 8 bases; bases outside gene matches: 10. CDR1 and CDR2 from the germline V gene are SGHAT and FQNNGV.

The rearrangement joins TRBV10-3 to TRBJ2-5, with 9 positions matching TRBD2. The CDR3 is 15 residues long. Trimming at V came to 3 bases and at J to 1 base, leaving 3 bases not matched to a gene. CDR1 ENHRY and CDR2 SYGVKD come from the germline V gene. The CDR3 DNA is TGTGCCATCAGTGATAGCGGGGGCCTCCAAGAGACCCAGTACTTC. This translates into CAISDSGGLQETQYF.

In this sample, this clone turned up once. The chain couples TRBV15 to TRBJ2-2; possible D gene TRBD1, 5 bases. The length of the CDR3 is 12 residues. V lost 9 bases to trimming and J lost 1 base, with 6 bases between them. The V gene's germline CDR1 is LNHNV and CDR2 YYDKDF (reference sequence). The CDR3 coding sequence is TGTGCCACACAGGAGAACACCGGGGAGCTGTTTTTT. This codes for CATQENTGELFF.

This sequence joins TRBV7-9 and TRBJ2-1, with 14 bases identical to TRBD2. Germline assignment: CDR1 SEHNR and CDR2 FQNEAQ (reference sequence). After removal of 3 bases from V and 4 bases from J, the junction contained 8 bases not matched to a gene. The length of the CDR3 is 18 residues. The CDR3 region has the DNA TGTGCCAGCAGCTTCATGATAGGACTAGCGGGAGGTTACAATGAGCAGTTCTTC. This sequence encodes CASSFMIGLAGGYNEQFF.

The chain carries TRBV18 and TRBJ2-7; 10 positions agree with TRBD2. Germline CDR1 KGHSH, CDR2 LQKENI. The junction had 7 bases not matched to a gene; V was cut back by 6 bases and J by 2 bases. The CDR3 runs to 15 residues. CDR3 DNA sequence: TGTGCCAGCTCTCTTACTAGCGGGGAACCCTACGAGCAGTACTTC. Translating gives CASSLTSGEPYEQYF.

The V call is TRBV9, the J call TRBJ2-3; D uncertain. CDR3 length: 14 amino acids. Per germline, CDR1 SGDLS and CDR2 YYNGEE. Between the trimmed V and J ends, which lost 0 bases and 4 bases, there was a span of 9 bases. The CDR3 coding sequence is TGTGCCAGCAGCGTAGAGAGTCTGGCAGATACGCAGTATTTT. Amino acid sequence: CASSVESLADTQYF.

The chain recombines TRBV7-2 with TRBJ2-1; D might be TRBD1 (5 bases). V lost 3 bases, J lost 5 bases, and 23 bases lay in between. Germline V CDR1 and CDR2: SGHTA, FQGNSA. The CDR3 is 18 residues long. The CDR3 spells CASSFALAREYINNEQFF. The CDR3 DNA reads as TGTGCCAGCAGCTTCGCCCTCGCCAGGGAATACATTAACAATGAGCAGTTCTTC.

This chain joins TRBV2 and TRBJ1-2; D is perhaps TRBD1 (6 bases). CDR3 length: 14 amino acids. Trimming left V 3 bases short and J 2 bases short, with 10 bases between. In germline, CDR1 is SNHLY, CDR2 FYNNEI. CDR3 in DNA: TGTGCCAGCAGTGATATGCAGGGGAACTATGGCTACACCTTC. Protein product: CASSDMQGNYGYTF.

The V and J genes are TRBV27 and TRBJ2-7; 8 bases are shared with TRBD2. There are 15 residues in the CDR3. Per the germline V gene, CDR1 is MNHEY and CDR2 is SMNVEV (reference sequence). V was pared by 6 bases and J by 3 bases, with 10 bases of the junction left unmatched. CDR3 in amino acids: CASRPSLRGVYEQYF. The DNA of the CDR3 is TGTGCCAGCAGACCGTCCTTGCGGGGGGTCTACGAGCAGTACTTC.

The J gene is TRBJ1-5, the V gene TRBV9; a weak D match, TRBD1 (6 bases). Germline V gene data show CDR1 as SGDLS and CDR2 as YYNGEE. V gave up 2 bases and J gave up 7 bases, with 13 bases separating them. The CDR3 extends over 14 amino acids. CDR3 coding DNA: TGTGCCAGCAGCGTGGGAGGGGGAGGACAGCCCCAGCATTTT. It encodes CASSVGGGGQPQHF.

The gene calls are TRBV7-2 and TRBJ2-3; tentative D call: TRBD2 (5 bases). The CDR3 spans 13 residues. Germline V gene data show CDR1 as SGHTA and CDR2 as FQGNSA. Deletions cut 5 bases from V and 5 bases from J, with 11 bases between. The CDR3 region has the DNA TGTGCCAGCAGCCCGCCGGGATTAGATACGCAGTATTTT. As protein: CASSPPGLDTQYF.

The chain has TRBV7-9 and TRBJ1-3, with D possibly matching TRBD1 (6 bases). The ends were cut back, 2 bases at V and 4 bases at J, with 12 bases in the middle. The CDR3 spans 15 residues. Germline V gene sequence: CDR1 SEHNR, CDR2 FQNEAQ (reference sequence). This chain's CDR3 is CASSLRQGNGNTIYF. CDR3 nucleotides: TGTGCCAGCAGCTTAAGGCAGGGGAACGGAAACACCATATATTTT.

The table lists this clone with a count of one. The chain is built from TRBV7-2 and TRBJ2-7; 9 positions match TRBD2. J was trimmed by 3 bases and V by 1 base; bases with no gene match: 4. This CDR3 is built from 15 residues. The germline V gene encodes CDR1 SGHTA and CDR2 FQGNSA. The chain's CDR3 is CASSLGAGGSYEQYF. The CDR3 DNA follows: TGTGCCAGCAGCTTAGGCGCGGGAGGGAGCTACGAGCAGTACTTC.

The V and J genes are TRBV12-5 and TRBJ2-1; TRBD2 aligns across 9 bases. The CDR3 is made up of 15 amino acids. CDR1 LGHNT and CDR2 FRNRAP come from the germline V gene. J lost 5 bases, V lost 3 bases, and 5 bases had no gene match. The CDR3 sequence is CASGFGTSTDNEQFF. As DNA, the CDR3 is TGTGCTAGTGGTTTCGGGACTAGCACCGACAATGAGCAGTTCTTC.

The chain combines TRBV23-1 with TRBJ2-3; no definite D call. TRBV23-1 is identified as an open reading frame with a role that is uncertain. The CDR3 runs 9 residues. V dropped 6 bases and J dropped 11 bases, with 6 bases sitting between them. CDR3 in amino acids: CASSEQQYF. CDR3 DNA: TGCGCCAGCAGCGAACAGCAGTATTTT.

The J gene is TRBJ1-6, the V gene TRBV3-1 (or the pseudogene TRBV3-2); 10 bases are a match to TRBD1. V dropped 4 bases and J dropped 9; count of bases not matched to a gene: 15. The CDR3 has 18 amino acids. Germline-derived CDR1 and CDR2 are LGHDT and YNNKEL (reference sequence). In DNA form, the CDR3 reads TGTGCCAGCAGCCCGGGACAGGGGAAAACTGGGTCTCGTTCACCCCTCCACTTT. Translation gives CASSPGQGKTGSRSPLHF.

V is TRBV11-3 and J is TRBJ2-7, with 8 bases identical to TRBD2. The CDR3 runs 14 residues. Germline-derived CDR1 and CDR2 are SGHNT and YENEEA. Unmatched junction bases numbered 9, after V lost 8 bases and J lost 3 bases. In DNA form, the CDR3 reads TGTGCCAGCCGAGAAGCGGGAGCTATCTACGAGCAGTACTTC. Translation: CASREAGAIYEQYF.

The chain recombines TRBV27 with TRBJ2-7; 8 positions match TRBD2. The CDR3 is made up of 15 amino acids. Germline assignment: CDR1 MNHEY and CDR2 SMNVEV (reference sequence). V dropped 6 bases and J dropped 3; count of bases not matched to a gene: 10. CDR3 in DNA: TGTGCCAGCAGAGGGGCAGGAGCGGGAGACTACGAGCAGTACTTC. Translation gives CASRGAGAGDYEQYF.

The J gene is TRBJ2-3, the V gene TRBV19; TRBD2 is a possible D gene (5 bases). Per the germline V gene, CDR1 is LNHDA and CDR2 is SQIVND (reference sequence). Deletions cut 7 bases from V and 3 bases from J, with 17 bases between. The CDR3 is made up of 15 amino acids. This chain's CDR3 is CASTHAGRETDTQYF. The DNA for the CDR3 is TGTGCCAGTACCCATGCGGGCAGAGAGACAGATACGCAGTATTTT.

The V call is TRBV11-2, the J call TRBJ2-2, with D tentatively TRBD1 (6 bases). This CDR3 spans 15 amino acids. The ends were cut back, 4 bases at V and 0 bases at J, with 9 bases in the middle. Germline assignment: CDR1 SGHAT and CDR2 FQNNGV. In DNA, the CDR3 is TGTGCCAGCAGCTCAACAGGGTCGAACACCGGGGAGCTGTTTTTT. Amino acids: CASSSTGSNTGELFF.

The J gene is TRBJ2-7, the V gene TRBV11-3, with 9 nucleotides matching TRBD1. The CDR3 extends over 14 amino acids. V dropped 2 bases and J dropped 5; count of bases not matched to a gene: 4. Germline CDR1 reads SGHNT; CDR2 reads YENEEA. DNA of the CDR3: TGTGCCAGCAGCTTATCGGGACAGGGCCACGAGCAGTACTTC. This sequence encodes CASSLSGQGHEQYF.

The chain carries TRBV7-9 and TRBJ1-6, with TRBD1 matching 8 bases. Per germline, CDR1 SEHNR and CDR2 FQNEAQ (reference sequence). Trimming at V came to 5 bases and at J to 9 bases, leaving 3 bases not matched to a gene. This CDR3 has 13 residues. The CDR3 DNA sequence: TGTGCCAGCAGCCCGGGGACAGGTTCACCCCTCCACTTT. It specifies CASSPGTGSPLHF. The full variable domain, with the rest looked up from reference TRBV7-9 and TRBJ1-6, is DTGVSQNPRHKITKRGQNVTFRCDPISEHNRLYWYRQTLGQGPEFLTYFQNEAQLEKSRLLSDRFSAERPKGSFSTLEIQRTEQGDSAMYLCASSPGTGSPLHFGNGTRLTVT.

There are a few counts of this clone. The rearrangement uses TRBV11-3 and TRBJ2-2; 11 bases match TRBD1. CDR1 SGHNT and CDR2 YENEEA come from the germline V gene. The CDR3 contains 16 residues. Trimming took 5 bases from V and 3 from J; bases not matched to a gene: 5. The CDR3 is CASSPLGQGDTGELFF. The CDR3 bases are TGTGCCAGCAGCCCCCTGGGACAGGGGGACACCGGGGAGCTGTTTTTT.

The rearrangement uses TRBV20-1 and TRBJ2-5, with D unclear. Per germline, CDR1 DFQATT and CDR2 SNEGSKA (reference sequence). The CDR3 has 11 residues. The germline V and J ends were trimmed by 5 bases and 2 bases, with 6 bases remaining between them. The CDR3 loop reads CSARSQETQYF. CDR3 in DNA: TGCAGTGCTCGGTCGCAAGAGACCCAGTACTTC.

This clone was detected a few times. The J gene is TRBJ1-5, the V gene TRBV3-1 (or the pseudogene TRBV3-2), with D possibly TRBD1 on 6 matching bases. The length of the CDR3 is 15 residues. V gave up 1 base and J gave up 4 bases, with 11 bases separating them. Germline V gives CDR1 LGHDT, CDR2 YNNKEL (reference sequence). The CDR3: CASSQGRGENQPQHF. DNA for the CDR3: TGTGCCAGCAGCCAAGGCAGGGGTGAGAATCAGCCCCAGCATTTT.

The rearrangement joins TRBV6-5 to TRBJ2-7, with 11 bases fitting TRBD2. The CDR3 spans 13 residues. V was pared by 6 bases and J by 9 bases, with 7 bases of the junction left unmatched. Germline V gene lookup returns CDR1 MNHEY and CDR2 SVGAGI. CDR3 protein: CASRGTSGLRQYF. CDR3 nucleotides: TGTGCCAGCAGGGGGACTAGCGGCCTTCGGCAGTACTTC.

The chain couples TRBV21-1 to TRBJ1-1; the tabulated D call, TRBD1, remains unverified against the DNA. TRBV21-1 is classified as a pseudogene. The CDR3 runs to 17 residues. The CDR3 reads CASSARNRGRRVTEAFF. Written as DNA, the CDR3 is TGTGCCAGCAGCGCCCGTAACAGGGGGCGAAGGGTCACTGAAGCTTTCTTT.

The chain employs TRBV29-1 and TRBJ2-3, with a weak D call TRBD1 (6 bases). CDR1 SQVTM and CDR2 ANQGSEA come from the germline V gene. This CDR3 is built from 15 residues. V was cut by 5 bases and J by 0 bases, with 15 bases left in between. In DNA form, the CDR3 reads TGCAGCGTTATCCGGGACACAGCCAGCACAGATACGCAGTATTTT. Protein product: CSVIRDTASTDTQYF.

This clone came up a few times. The chain joins TRBV9 to TRBJ2-5; TRBD1 is a possible D gene (7 bases). Trimming left V 2 bases short and J 0 bases short, with 11 bases between. This CDR3 spans 15 amino acids. The V gene's germline CDR1 is SGDLS and CDR2 YYNGEE. The chain's CDR3 is CASSVQGGHQETQYF. Here the CDR3 DNA reads TGTGCCAGCAGCGTCCAGGGGGGCCACCAAGAGACCCAGTACTTC.

The chain couples TRBV7-2 to TRBJ2-7; maybe TRBD2 (5 bases). The CDR3 runs to 14 residues. The germline V gene has CDR1 SGHTA and CDR2 FQGNSA. The ends were cut back, 2 bases at V and 4 bases at J, with 12 bases in the middle. This chain's CDR3 is CASSLSEGLYEQYF. For the CDR3, the DNA is TGTGCCAGCAGCTTAAGCGAGGGCCTATACGAGCAGTACTTC.